This TCR beta chain was profiled in a study of blood T cell repertoires in COVID-19. The wider study: The United States, Italy and Spain were the sources of the acute and convalescent COVID-19 samples. PBMCs, B-cell-depleted T cells, or T cells were the source of the cDNA or gDNA that made up the material.

Germline V gene sequence: CDR1 SNHLY, CDR2 FYNNEI. CDR3 length equals 15 residues. The V and J ends lost 4 bases and 6 bases respectively, with 16 bases between them. Original handling: Reference gene primer amplification in the assay estimated nucleated cell counts. Assay: immunoSEQ multiplex PCR; the TCRdb copy retains only in-frame clones and omits some. Clone size and the V and J calls come from that table; the DNA yielded D and trimming. The table lists roughly 60,000 clones, about 86% of them singletons, with 1.2% in the top ten. Sequenced sample: peripheral blood. This sequence was found in a man aged 40-49 years with acute or convalescent COVID-19. V usage is TRBV2 and J usage is TRBJ2-1, with TRBD2 as a possible D gene (5 bases). The CDR3 region is CASSAGGPWANEQFF. Here the CDR3 DNA reads TGTGCCAGCAGTGCCGGCGGGCCCTGGGCCAATGAGCAGTTCTTC.